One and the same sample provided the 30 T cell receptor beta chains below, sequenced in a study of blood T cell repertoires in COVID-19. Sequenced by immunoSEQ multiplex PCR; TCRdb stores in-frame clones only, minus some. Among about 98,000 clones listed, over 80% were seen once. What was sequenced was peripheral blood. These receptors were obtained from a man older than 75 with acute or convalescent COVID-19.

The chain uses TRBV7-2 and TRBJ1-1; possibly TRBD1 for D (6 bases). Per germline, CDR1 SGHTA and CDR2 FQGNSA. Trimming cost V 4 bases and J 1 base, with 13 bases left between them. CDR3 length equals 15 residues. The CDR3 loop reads CASSSQWTANTEAFF. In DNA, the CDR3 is TGTGCCAGCAGCTCACAATGGACAGCGAACACTGAAGCTTTCTTT.

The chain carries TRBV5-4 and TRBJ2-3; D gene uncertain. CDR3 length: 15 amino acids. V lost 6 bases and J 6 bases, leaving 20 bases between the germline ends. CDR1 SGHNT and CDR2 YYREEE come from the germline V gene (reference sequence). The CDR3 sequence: CASTGDSALGDTQYF. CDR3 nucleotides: TGTGCCAGCACCGGTGATTCCGCCCTCGGGGATACGCAGTATTTT.

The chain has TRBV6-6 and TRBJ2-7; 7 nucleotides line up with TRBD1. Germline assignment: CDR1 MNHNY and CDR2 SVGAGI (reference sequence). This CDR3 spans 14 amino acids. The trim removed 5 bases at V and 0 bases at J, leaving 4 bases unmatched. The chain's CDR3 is CASSDRQGSYEQYF. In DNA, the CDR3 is TGTGCCAGCAGTGATCGACAGGGCTCCTACGAGCAGTACTTC.

Here the CDR3 reads CASHRVSPINYGYTF. CDR3 coding DNA: TGTGCCAGTCACAGGGTCTCTCCAATCAACTATGGCTACACCTTC. The rearrangement joins TRBV6-5 to TRBJ1-2; D may be TRBD1 (6 bases). The V gene's germline CDR1 is MNHEY and CDR2 SVGAGI. The CDR3 contains 15 residues. Trimming shortened V by 9 bases and J by 2 bases, and 19 bases separated the two germline ends.

The CDR3 here is CASSPQTAYEQYF. The CDR3 DNA is TGTGCCAGCAGCCCCCAGACAGCCTACGAGCAGTACTTC. The chain recombines TRBV11-2 with TRBJ2-7; D possibly corresponds to TRBD1 (5 bases). The V end lost 5 bases, the J end lost 2 bases, and 10 bases lay between the germline ends. Germline CDR1 and CDR2: SGHAT and FQNNGV. There are 13 residues in the CDR3.

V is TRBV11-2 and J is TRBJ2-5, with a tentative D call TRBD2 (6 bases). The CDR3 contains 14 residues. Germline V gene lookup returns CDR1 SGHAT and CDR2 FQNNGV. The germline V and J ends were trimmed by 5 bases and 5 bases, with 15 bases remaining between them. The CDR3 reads CASSPVAGRETQYF. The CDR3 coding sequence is TGTGCCAGCAGCCCTGTGGCAGGGAGGGAGACCCAGTACTTC.

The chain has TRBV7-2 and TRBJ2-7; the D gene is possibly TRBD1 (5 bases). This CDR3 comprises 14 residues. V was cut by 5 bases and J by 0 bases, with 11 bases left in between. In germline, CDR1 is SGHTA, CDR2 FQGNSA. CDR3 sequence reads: CASSPRQTSYEQYF. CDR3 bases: TGTGCCAGCAGCCCTCGACAGACCTCCTACGAGCAGTACTTC.

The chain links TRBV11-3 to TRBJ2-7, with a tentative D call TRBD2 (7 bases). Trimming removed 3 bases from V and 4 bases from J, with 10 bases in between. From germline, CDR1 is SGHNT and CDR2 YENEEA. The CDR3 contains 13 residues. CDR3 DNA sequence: TGTGCCAGCAGCTTCCGGGGGGCATACGAGCAGTACTTC. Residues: CASSFRGAYEQYF.

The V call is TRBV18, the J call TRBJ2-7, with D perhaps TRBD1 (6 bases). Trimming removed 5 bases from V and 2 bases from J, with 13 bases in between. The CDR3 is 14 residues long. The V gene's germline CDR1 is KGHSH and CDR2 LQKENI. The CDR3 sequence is CASSSTGPAYEQYF. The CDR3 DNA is TGTGCCAGCTCATCGACAGGCCCCGCCTACGAGCAGTACTTC.

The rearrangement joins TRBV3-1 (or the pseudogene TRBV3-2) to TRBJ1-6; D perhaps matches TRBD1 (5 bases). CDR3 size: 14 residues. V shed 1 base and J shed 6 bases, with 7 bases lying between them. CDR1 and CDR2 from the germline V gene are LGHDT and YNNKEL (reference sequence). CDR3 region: CASSQGQFNSPLHF. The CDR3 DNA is TGTGCCAGCAGCCAAGGACAGTTTAATTCACCCCTCCACTTT.

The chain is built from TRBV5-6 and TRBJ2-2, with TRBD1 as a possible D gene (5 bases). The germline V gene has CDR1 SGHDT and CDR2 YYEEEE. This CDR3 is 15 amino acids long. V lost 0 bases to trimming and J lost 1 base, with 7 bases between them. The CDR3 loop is CASSLGTRNTGELFF. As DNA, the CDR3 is TGTGCCAGCAGCTTGGGGACAAGGAACACCGGGGAGCTGTTTTTT.

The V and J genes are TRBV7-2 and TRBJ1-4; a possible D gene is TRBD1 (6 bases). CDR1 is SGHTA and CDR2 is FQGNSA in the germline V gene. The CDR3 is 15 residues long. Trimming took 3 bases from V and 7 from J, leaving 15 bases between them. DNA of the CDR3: TGTGCCAGCAGCTTGGACAGTGCGCCCCTTGAAAAACTGTTTTTT. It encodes CASSLDSAPLEKLFF.

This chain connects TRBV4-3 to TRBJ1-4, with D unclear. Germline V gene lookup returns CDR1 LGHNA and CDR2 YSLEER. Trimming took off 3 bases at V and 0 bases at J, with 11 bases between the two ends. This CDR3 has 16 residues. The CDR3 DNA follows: TGCGCCAGCAGCCACCCCCGCGGGGCAACTAATGAAAAACTGTTTTTT. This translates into CASSHPRGATNEKLFF.

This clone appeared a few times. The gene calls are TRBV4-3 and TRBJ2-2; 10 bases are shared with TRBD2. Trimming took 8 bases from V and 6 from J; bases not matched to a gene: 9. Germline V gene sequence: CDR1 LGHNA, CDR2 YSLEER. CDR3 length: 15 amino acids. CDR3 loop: CASGFLAGVAGELFF. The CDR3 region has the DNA TGCGCCAGCGGATTCCTAGCGGGGGTGGCCGGGGAGCTGTTTTTT.

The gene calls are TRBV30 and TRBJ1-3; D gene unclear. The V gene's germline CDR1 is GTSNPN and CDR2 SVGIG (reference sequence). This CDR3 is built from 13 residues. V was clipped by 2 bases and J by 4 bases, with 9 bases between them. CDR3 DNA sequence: TGTGCCTGGAGTAGAGCAAAAGGAAACACCATATATTTT. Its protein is CAWSRAKGNTIYF.

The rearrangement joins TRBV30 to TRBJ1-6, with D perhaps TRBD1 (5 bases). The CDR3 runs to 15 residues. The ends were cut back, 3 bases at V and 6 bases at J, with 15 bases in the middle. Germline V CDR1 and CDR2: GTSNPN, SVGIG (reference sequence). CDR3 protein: CAWRPGGVGNSPLHF. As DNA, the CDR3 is TGTGCCTGGAGGCCTGGGGGGGTGGGTAATTCACCCCTCCACTTT.

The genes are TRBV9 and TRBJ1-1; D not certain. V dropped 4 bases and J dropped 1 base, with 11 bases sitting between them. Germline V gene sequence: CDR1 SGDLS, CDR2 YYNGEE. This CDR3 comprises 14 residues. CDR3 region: CASSTTPANTEAFF. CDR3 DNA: TGTGCCAGCAGCACGACTCCGGCGAACACTGAAGCTTTCTTT.

The CDR3 loop is CASKGTTGTVREKLFF. CDR3 DNA sequence: TGTGCCAGCAAGGGGACGACCGGGACAGTACGCGAAAAACTGTTTTTT. This chain joins TRBV2 and TRBJ1-4, with 7 bases identical to TRBD1. V shed 7 bases, J shed 8 bases, and the junction held 16 bases outside the gene matches. This CDR3 has 16 amino acids. The germline V gene has CDR1 SNHLY and CDR2 FYNNEI.

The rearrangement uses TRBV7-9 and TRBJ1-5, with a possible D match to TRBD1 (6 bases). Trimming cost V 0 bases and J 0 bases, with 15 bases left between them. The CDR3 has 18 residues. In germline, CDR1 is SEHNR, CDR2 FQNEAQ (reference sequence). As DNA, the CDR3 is TGTGCCAGCAGCTTAGCGTCCAACAGGGATCATAGCAATCAGCCCCAGCATTTT. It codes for CASSLASNRDHSNQPQHF.

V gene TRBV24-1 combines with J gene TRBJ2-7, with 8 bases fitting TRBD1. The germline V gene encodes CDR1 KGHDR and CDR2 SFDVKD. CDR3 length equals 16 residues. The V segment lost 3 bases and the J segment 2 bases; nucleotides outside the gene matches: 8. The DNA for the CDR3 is TGTGCCACCAGTGATCCGACAGACAGGGGCCCCTACGAGCAGTACTTC. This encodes CATSDPTDRGPYEQYF.

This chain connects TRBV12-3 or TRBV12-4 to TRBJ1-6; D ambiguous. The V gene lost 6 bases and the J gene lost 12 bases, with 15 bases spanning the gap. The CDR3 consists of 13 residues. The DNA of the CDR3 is TGTGCCAGCAGCTCTAGGAGTCGACTACCCCTCCACTTT. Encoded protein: CASSSRSRLPLHF.

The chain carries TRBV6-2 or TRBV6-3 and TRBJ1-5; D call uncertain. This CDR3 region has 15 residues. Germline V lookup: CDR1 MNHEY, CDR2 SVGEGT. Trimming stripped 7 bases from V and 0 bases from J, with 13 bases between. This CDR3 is CASIPLIHSNQPQHF. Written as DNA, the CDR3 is TGTGCCAGCATCCCCCTCATACATAGCAATCAGCCCCAGCATTTT.

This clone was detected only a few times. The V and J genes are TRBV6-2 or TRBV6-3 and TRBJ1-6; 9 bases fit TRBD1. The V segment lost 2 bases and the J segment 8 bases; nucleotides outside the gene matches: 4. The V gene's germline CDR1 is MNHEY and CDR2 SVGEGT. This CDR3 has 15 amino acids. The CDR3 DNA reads TGTGCCAGCAGTTACCCTGGACAGGGGCATTCACCCCTCCACTTT. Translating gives CASSYPGQGHSPLHF.

The CDR3 here is CASSSLSLSGNTIYF. Written as DNA, the CDR3 is TGTGCCAGCAGCTCTTTATCCCTCTCTGGAAACACCATATATTTT. The rearrangement joins TRBV7-6 to TRBJ1-3; no clear D. Germline V gives CDR1 SGHVS, CDR2 FNYEAQ. Trimming cost V 4 bases and J 0 bases, with 10 bases left between them. This CDR3 has 15 amino acids.

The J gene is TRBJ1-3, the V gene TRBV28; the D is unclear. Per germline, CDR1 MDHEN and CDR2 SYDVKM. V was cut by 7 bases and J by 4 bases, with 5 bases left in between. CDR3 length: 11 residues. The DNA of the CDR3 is TGTGCCAGCACGGTAGGAAACACCATATATTTT. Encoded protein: CASTVGNTIYF.

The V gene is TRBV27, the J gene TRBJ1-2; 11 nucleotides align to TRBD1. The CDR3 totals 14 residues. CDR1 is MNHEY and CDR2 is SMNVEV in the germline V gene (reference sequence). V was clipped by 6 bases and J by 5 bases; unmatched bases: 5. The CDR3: CASSSGQGAYGYTF. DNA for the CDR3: TGTGCCAGCAGCTCCGGACAGGGGGCGTATGGCTACACCTTC.

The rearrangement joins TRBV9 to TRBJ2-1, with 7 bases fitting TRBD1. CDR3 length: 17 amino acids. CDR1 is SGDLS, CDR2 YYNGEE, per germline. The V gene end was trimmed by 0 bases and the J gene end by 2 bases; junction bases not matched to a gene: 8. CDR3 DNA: TGTGCCAGCAGCGTAGGGTCGACAGGGAGCCCCTACAATGAGCAGTTCTTC. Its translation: CASSVGSTGSPYNEQFF.

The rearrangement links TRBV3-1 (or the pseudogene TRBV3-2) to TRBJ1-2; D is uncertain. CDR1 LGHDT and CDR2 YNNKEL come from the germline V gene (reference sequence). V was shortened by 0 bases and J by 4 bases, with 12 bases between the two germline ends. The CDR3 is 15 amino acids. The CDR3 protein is CASSQDWSTGYGYTF. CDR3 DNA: TGTGCCAGCAGCCAAGATTGGTCTACGGGCTATGGCTACACCTTC.

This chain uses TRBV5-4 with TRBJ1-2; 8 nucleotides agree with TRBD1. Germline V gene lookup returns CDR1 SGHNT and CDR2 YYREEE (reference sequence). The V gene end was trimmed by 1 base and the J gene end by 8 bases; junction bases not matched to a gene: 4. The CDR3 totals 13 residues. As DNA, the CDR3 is TGTGCCAGCAGCTTGCAGGGGGCGGTCGGCTACACCTTC. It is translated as CASSLQGAVGYTF.

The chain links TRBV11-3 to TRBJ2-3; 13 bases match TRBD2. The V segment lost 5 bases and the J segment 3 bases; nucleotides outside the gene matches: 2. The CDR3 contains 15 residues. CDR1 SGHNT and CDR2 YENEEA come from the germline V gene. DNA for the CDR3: TGTGCCAGCAGCGGGGGACTAGCGGGAACAGATACGCAGTATTTT. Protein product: CASSGGLAGTDTQYF.